The 12 T cell receptor beta chains below were found in one sample sequenced in a study of response to subunit inactivated influenza vaccine. TCRdb independently ran MiXCR on the RT-PCR reads; one entry per CDR3 protein. The table lists hundreds of thousands of distinct CDR3 sequences, 11% of them singletons. A further study also used this sample, focusing on T cells expressing NK-cell markers. That report adds: UMIs accompanied the 5'RACE template switching by which TCR beta cDNA was made.

Specimen: PBMCs from blood, collected on the day of vaccination. These receptors all stem from a man aged 45 to 65 who received an inactivated influenza vaccine.

This clonotype occurred a few times. V usage is TRBV10-2 and J usage is TRBJ2-3; no reliable D call. The CDR3 totals 13 residues. Germline CDR1 is WSHSY and CDR2 is SAAADI. With 7 bases removed from V and 4 bases from J, the gap between germline ends came to 12 bases. CDR3 nucleotide sequence: TGCGCCAGCACCGACGGAGTCCCAGATACGCAGTATTTT. It specifies CASTDGVPDTQYF.

This clonotype was counted only a few times. The J gene is TRBJ2-1, the V gene TRBV4-3, with D possibly matching TRBD2 (6 bases). From germline, CDR1 is LGHNA and CDR2 YSLEER. The CDR3 runs 13 residues. Trimming pared 3 bases from V and 6 bases from J, leaving 9 bases between. The CDR3 DNA sequence: TGCGCCAGCAGCCAGACTAGGGTCAATGAGCAGTTCTTC. It encodes CASSQTRVNEQFF.

The chain is built from TRBV2 and TRBJ2-7; D remains ambiguous. CDR1 is SNHLY and CDR2 is FYNNEI in the germline V gene. The germline V and J ends were trimmed by 7 bases and 1 base, with 17 bases remaining between them. The CDR3 contains 15 residues. The CDR3 reads CASTDIRTVSYEQYF. CDR3 nucleotides: TGTGCCAGCACCGATATAAGGACGGTATCCTACGAGCAGTACTTC.

This clonotype was counted many times. This chain links TRBV7-2 with TRBJ2-1; D could derive from TRBD1 or TRBD2 (5 bases each). Germline CDR1 is SGHTA and CDR2 is FQGNSA. The CDR3 has 13 amino acids. V lost 4 bases to trimming and J lost 7 bases, with 11 bases between them. The CDR3 sequence: CASSSGRSNEQFF. CDR3 DNA: TGTGCCAGCAGCTCGGGACGGAGTAATGAGCAGTTCTTC. The complete variable domain, with remaining parts taken from reference TRBV7-2 and TRBJ2-1, reads GAGVSQSPSNKVTEKGKDVELRCDPISGHTALYWYRQSLGQGLEFLIYFQGNSAPDKSGLPSDRFSAERTGGSVSTLTIQRTQQEDSAVYLCASSSGRSNEQFFGPGTRLTVL.

This clonotype has more than one count but fewer than ten. The J gene is TRBJ1-5, the V gene TRBV4-2; D unresolved. Germline V CDR1 and CDR2: LGHNA, YNFKEQ. The CDR3 has 15 amino acids. Trimming took 0 bases from V and 8 from J, leaving 14 bases between them. The CDR3 nucleotides are TGTGCCAGCAGCCAAGATGTCAACCTCGAGGAGCCCCAGCATTTT. Translated, it gives CASSQDVNLEEPQHF.

This chain uses TRBV27 with TRBJ1-1; D gene ambiguous. The CDR3 contains 13 residues. In germline, CDR1 is MNHEY, CDR2 SMNVEV (reference sequence). V was trimmed by 5 bases and J by 8 bases, leaving 15 bases between them. Here the CDR3 DNA reads TGTGCCAGCAGTACCCGGTTGGCCCTAGAAGCTTTCTTT. Its translation: CASSTRLALEAFF.

This clonotype was seen only a few times. The chain joins TRBV6-1 to TRBJ2-1; 11 bases align to TRBD2. The CDR3 totals 14 residues. The ends lost 7 bases at V and 9 bases at J; junction bases unmatched: 8. Germline V lookup: CDR1 MNHNS, CDR2 SASEGT. CDR3 nucleotides: TGTGCCAGCAAATTAGCGGGAGGGCCACTTGAGCAGTTCTTC. It translates to CASKLAGGPLEQFF.

The chain joins TRBV30 to TRBJ1-5; 8 positions match TRBD1. J was trimmed by 5 bases and V by 0 bases; bases with no gene match: 3. This CDR3 contains 14 residues. Germline-derived CDR1 and CDR2 are GTSNPN and SVGIG (reference sequence). CDR3 region: CAWSVTGGYQPQHF. DNA for the CDR3: TGTGCCTGGAGTGTTACAGGGGGGTATCAGCCCCAGCATTTT. Full variable domain (remainder filled in from reference TRBV30 and TRBJ1-5): SQTIHQWPATLVQPVGSPLSLECTVEGTSNPNLYWYRQAAGRGLQLLFYSVGIGQISSEVPQNLSASRPQDRQFILSSKKLLLSDSGFYLCAWSVTGGYQPQHFGDGTRLSIL.

Only a few counts were recorded for this clonotype. The chain employs TRBV5-1 and TRBJ2-7, with 8 bases aligning to TRBD2. The trim removed 3 bases at V and 9 bases at J, leaving 17 bases unmatched. CDR1 and CDR2 from the germline V gene are SGHRS and YFSETQ. The CDR3 totals 16 residues. CDR3 loop: CASSSDGGGPPRGQYF. DNA of the CDR3: TGCGCCAGCAGCTCGGACGGGGGGGGGCCGCCCCGGGGGCAGTACTTC.

The V call is TRBV12-3 or TRBV12-4, the J call TRBJ2-3; D possibly corresponds to TRBD2 (6 bases). V was trimmed by 7 bases and J by 7 bases, leaving 24 bases between them. The CDR3 runs 16 residues. CDR3 DNA sequence: TGTGCCAGCACCCTCCACAGTAGCGGTAATGAAAATACGCAGTATTTT. Translation gives CASTLHSSGNENTQYF.

The chain employs TRBV28 and TRBJ2-3, with 7 bases that match TRBD2. Germline CDR1 MDHEN, CDR2 SYDVKM. Unmatched junction bases numbered 11, after V lost 4 bases and J lost 1 base. The CDR3 covers 17 residues. The CDR3 reads CASSSTFRLAGTDTQYF. CDR3 in DNA: TGTGCCAGCAGTTCCACCTTCCGTCTAGCGGGCACAGATACGCAGTATTTT.

Turning to this clonotype: A read error may produce the germline difference seen at one junction end. V and J are TRBV6-5 and TRBJ1-1, with D possibly TRBD1 on 5 matching bases. Germline V gene sequence: CDR1 MNHEY, CDR2 SVGAGI. This CDR3 comprises 17 residues. DNA of the CDR3: TGTGCCAGCAGTTACTGGGCAGAATTTGGTGACAGTCCAACTCTCAACTTT. This sequence encodes CASSYWAEFGDSPTLNF.